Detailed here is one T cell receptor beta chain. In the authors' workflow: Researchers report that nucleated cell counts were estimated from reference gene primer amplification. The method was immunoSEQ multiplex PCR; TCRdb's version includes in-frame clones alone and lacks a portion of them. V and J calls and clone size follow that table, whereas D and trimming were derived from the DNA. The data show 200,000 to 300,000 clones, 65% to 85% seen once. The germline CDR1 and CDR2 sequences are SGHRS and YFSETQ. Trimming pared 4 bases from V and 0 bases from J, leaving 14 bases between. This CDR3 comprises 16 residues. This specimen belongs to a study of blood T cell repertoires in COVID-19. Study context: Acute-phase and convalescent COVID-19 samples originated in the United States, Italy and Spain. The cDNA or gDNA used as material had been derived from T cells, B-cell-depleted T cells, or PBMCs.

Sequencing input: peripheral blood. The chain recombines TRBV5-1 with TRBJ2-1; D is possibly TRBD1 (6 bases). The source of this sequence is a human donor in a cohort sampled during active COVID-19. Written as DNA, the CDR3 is TGCGCCAGCAGCGCCAGACAGGCCAGCTCCTACAATGAGCAGTTCTTC. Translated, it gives CASSARQASSYNEQFF.